These 12 T cell receptor beta chains came from one sample sequenced in a study of control samples from healthy donors and cancer patients (dated by TCRdb to 2020 to 2021). Receptors were amplified or captured by the immunoSEQ multiplex PCR assay. TCRdb took over this immuneACCESS table, retaining in-frame rearrangements with V and J assigned. Such tables are incomplete; in checked studies, under half of the missing clones stem from an unresolved V gene, and the remainder is unexplained. Here the sample has approximately 120,000 clones; around 92% occur a single time. Under 0.7% of the sample goes to the ten largest clones. Sequenced material: PBMCs. The receptors originated from a man aged 80 or over with head and neck cancer.

This sequence joins TRBV14 and TRBJ2-1, with D perhaps TRBD2 (5 bases). The CDR3 has 15 amino acids. Between the trimmed V and J ends, which lost 4 bases and 8 bases, there was a span of 18 bases. Per germline, CDR1 SGHDN and CDR2 FVKESK. The CDR3 protein is CASSPWRPEVDEQFF. CDR3 nucleotides: TGTGCCAGCAGCCCGTGGCGGCCGGAGGTGGATGAGCAGTTCTTC.

This chain uses TRBV14 with TRBJ2-1; D might be TRBD2 (6 bases). V lost 10 bases to trimming and J lost 15 bases, with 25 bases between them. The CDR3 runs to 13 residues. Germline V gene lookup returns CDR1 SGHDN and CDR2 FVKESK. CDR3 DNA sequence: TGTGCCACCGGGGGTTCACTAGGCTCCGAGGTGTTCTTC. This codes for CATGGSLGSEVFF.

This chain uses TRBV5-4 with TRBJ2-3; 7 nucleotides line up with TRBD1. The V and J ends lost 0 bases and 2 bases, in that order; junction bases with no gene match: 3. The CDR3 loop spans 15 amino acids. Germline CDR1 is SGHNT and CDR2 is YYREEE (reference sequence). The CDR3 spells CASSLAKGATDTQYF. The CDR3 DNA is TGTGCCAGCAGCTTGGCCAAGGGGGCCACAGATACGCAGTATTTT. Looking up the rest from reference TRBV5-4 and TRBJ2-3 gives the full variable domain: ETGVTQSPTHLIKTRGQQVTLRCSSQSGHNTVSWYQQALGQGPQFIFQYYREEENGRGNFPPRFSGLQFPNYSSELNVNALELDDSALYLCASSLAKGATDTQYFGPGTRLTVL.

The V gene is TRBV21-1, the J gene TRBJ2-3; the table's TRBD2 call for D was not verified on the DNA. TRBV21-1 is marked as a pseudogene. CDR3 length: 8 amino acids. The CDR3 reads CEAGTQYF. The CDR3 DNA reads TGTGAGGCGGGTACGCAGTATTTT.

The chain combines TRBV7-9 with TRBJ2-1; D is possibly TRBD1 or TRBD2 (5 bases each). V was clipped by 0 bases and J by 0 bases, with 9 bases between them. The CDR3 has 16 residues. Germline V gene lookup returns CDR1 SEHNR and CDR2 FQNEAQ (reference sequence). The DNA for the CDR3 is TGTGCCAGCAGCTTAGCGAGGGGTTACTCCTACAATGAGCAGTTCTTC. Translating it yields CASSLARGYSYNEQFF.

This clone was picked up one time. The J gene is TRBJ1-2, the V gene TRBV19; maybe TRBD1 (6 bases). V was cut by 5 bases and J by 3 bases, with 13 bases left in between. This CDR3 has 14 amino acids. CDR1 is LNHDA and CDR2 is SQIVND in the germline V gene (reference sequence). The CDR3 is CASSSPTGHYGYTF. DNA of the CDR3: TGTGCCAGTAGTTCCCCGACAGGTCACTATGGCTACACCTTC.

The chain carries TRBV5-1 and TRBJ1-1; D may be TRBD1 (6 bases). The germline V gene has CDR1 SGHRS and CDR2 YFSETQ. With 4 bases removed from V and 4 bases from J, the gap between germline ends came to 20 bases. There are 16 residues in the CDR3. CDR3 bases: TGCGCCAGCAGCCCCATCGGTGGGGGGGCGGGCACTGAAGCTTTCTTT. This sequence encodes CASSPIGGGAGTEAFF.

CDR3 sequence: CASSARRDIANYGYTF. The CDR3 DNA is TGTGCCAGCAGCGCCCGTCGGGACATAGCTAACTATGGCTACACCTTC. This chain links TRBV9 with TRBJ1-2; TRBD1 might be the D (6 bases). V lost 3 bases, J lost 0 bases, and 15 bases lay in between. The CDR3 covers 16 residues. The V gene's germline CDR1 is SGDLS and CDR2 YYNGEE.

The chain uses TRBV9 and TRBJ2-3; TRBD2 is a possible D gene (7 bases). The length of the CDR3 is 17 residues. Germline V gene lookup returns CDR1 SGDLS and CDR2 YYNGEE. V shed 1 base and J shed 0 bases, with 15 bases lying between them. CDR3 DNA: TGTGCCAGCAGCGTATCCGGGGGGCAGGTTAGCACAGATACGCAGTATTTT. Translated: CASSVSGGQVSTDTQYF. Based on the CDR3 plus reference TRBV9 and TRBJ2-3, the full variable domain is DSGVTQTPKHLITATGQRVTLRCSPRSGDLSVYWYQQSLDQGLQFLIQYYNGEERAKGNILERFSAQQFPDLHSELNLSSLELGDSALYFCASSVSGGQVSTDTQYFGPGTRLTVL.

This chain uses TRBV19 with TRBJ1-3; a possible D gene is TRBD1 (5 bases). Trimming stripped 0 bases from V and 5 bases from J, with 17 bases between. The CDR3 totals 17 residues. CDR1 LNHDA and CDR2 SQIVND come from the germline V gene (reference sequence). The CDR3 DNA is TGTGCCAGTAGTATAGATCTACCAGCAGGGACGAGAAACACCATATATTTT. It encodes CASSIDLPAGTRNTIYF.

The chain joins TRBV12-5 to TRBJ1-5, with TRBD1 matching 9 bases. In germline, CDR1 is LGHNT, CDR2 FRNRAP. V lost 4 bases to trimming and J lost 6 bases; unmatched junction nucleotides: 16. The CDR3 spans 18 residues. The CDR3 DNA sequence: TGTGCTAGTGGTTCCCGTCTGTCCGGGACAGGGTGGGGTCAGCCCCAGCATTTT. Residues: CASGSRLSGTGWGQPQHF. Filled out from reference TRBV12-5 and TRBJ1-5, the complete variable domain reads DARVTQTPRHKVTEMGQEVTMRCQPILGHNTVFWYRQTMMQGLELLAYFRNRAPLDDSGMPKDRFSAEMPDATLATLKIQPSEPRDSAVYFCASGSRLSGTGWGQPQHFGDGTRLSIL.

CDR3 region: CASSHGWGLASDTQYF. CDR3 bases: TGTGCCAGCAGCCACGGATGGGGACTAGCTTCAGATACGCAGTATTTT. The chain is built from TRBV7-9 and TRBJ2-3; 9 bases fit TRBD2. The V and J ends lost 5 bases and 4 bases, in that order; junction bases with no gene match: 10. The CDR3 runs to 16 residues. Germline CDR1 SEHNR, CDR2 FQNEAQ (reference sequence).